Described below is a single T cell receptor beta chain sequence and its context. In this sample, this clonotype turned up a few times. The target of this receptor is not known. At one end, the junction sequence differs from germline, possibly due to a read error. This sample is part of a study of Graves' ophthalmopathy and Graves' hyperthyroidism (dated by TCRdb to between 2017 and 2018). For the study in its entirety: Peripheral blood was collected before any treatment was given, at the time of initial diagnosis. The study used TCR beta repertoire signatures to distinguish Graves' ophthalmopathy from Graves' hyperthyroidism and to predict progression to ophthalmopathy. In total, 120 to 150 blood samples were TCR-sequenced: approximately 42 ophthalmopathy, approximately 75 hyperthyroidism and 17 hyperthyroidism-to-ophthalmopathy patients. To explore V-J signatures that distinguish ophthalmopathy from hyperthyroidism, a discovery set of about a hundred patients was enrolled, made up of around 40 with ophthalmopathy and 57 with stable hyperthyroidism. An independent validation cohort comprised some 18 hyperthyroidism patients and over 15 patients who later progressed from hyperthyroidism to ophthalmopathy. In roughly 6 hyperthyroidism patients, the T-cell repertoires found in thyroid tissue were compared with those found in blood. After sampling, hyperthyroidism patients received methimazole starting at 30 mg daily, and ophthalmopathy patients received high-dose intravenous methylprednisolone. The 95 to 100 discovery patients were randomly split 7:3 into training and test sets. General study outcomes and caveats: No statistical method was used to set the sample size in advance, and the investigators knew which group each participant was assigned to. In validation, the model predicted ophthalmopathy progression with 55% to 71% sensitivity and 72.22% specificity; 12 predicted patients were CT-confirmed with GO in a median of about 6.1 months. Most expanded thyroid clonotypes with frequency above 0.001 were also detected in blood, suggesting blood repertoires may reflect the thyroid immune response. The 13-signature model separated ophthalmopathy from stable hyperthyroidism with approximately 90% sensitivity and less than 83% specificity in cross-validation, and 80%/75% in the test set.

For repertoire sequencing, the TCR beta CDR3 regions were amplified from RNA transcripts. The first round of RT-PCR was done with HTBI primers and the Qiagen OneStep RT-PCR kit, and was followed by a second round of multiplex PCR, then size selection and purification. Libraries were sequenced paired-end with 100 bp reads on an Illumina HiSeq2000. The paper's processing steps were these. Reads were processed with SOAPnuke, discarding reads with adapters, uncalled bases, mean Phred below 15, or no exact constant-primer or identifier match. COPE v1.2.5 was used to merge the high-quality paired reads. Each unique nucleotide sequence was treated as a clonotype, and MiTCR v1.1 was used to align the clonotypes to the IMGT TRB V, D and J references. The analysis was limited to V-J combinations with a frequency above 0.0001, which together covered 99.2% of the repertoires. A TCR clonal expansion and chaos score per V-J combination was defined as the ratio of F50 clonal expansion to chaos observed in the TCRdist matrix. Welch's t-statistics and random forest were used to reduce features to about 13 V-J combinations, which were fed into a naive Bayes classifier. Thyroid-blood repertoire similarity was quantified with the Morisita-Horn index. TCRdb's own reprocessing of the public reads used fastp at Q25 and MiXCR and kept productive beta chains. Entries are consolidated by CDR3 protein sequence, retaining the most common genes and DNA. Clone size and V and J calls follow TCRdb, not the original study. A total of about half a million distinct CDR3 sequences appear in this sample, about an eighth of them only once. Roughly 10% of the sample is in the top ten clones.

Measured from the cysteine to the phenylalanine, the CDR3 is 13 residues long. The read is trimmed to its CDR3 DNA, 39 bases read in frame from base 1. CDR1 and CDR2 are drawn from the germline V gene: ENHRY, SYGVKD. Ophthalmopathy patients had moderately to severely active disease, Clinical Activity Score of at least 3, NOSPECS grade of at least 4, and disease duration under 3 months. Patients with other autoimmune diseases, uncontrolled infections, pregnancy or lactation were excluded. Clinical symptoms, serum thyroxine, TRAb, thyroid ultrasound and orbital computed tomography formed the basis of the diagnosis. PBMCs were isolated from more than 8 ml of fresh peripheral blood by Ficoll-Paque density gradient centrifugation. Trizol reagent was used to extract the total RNA, and its quality was then checked on an Agilent 2100 Bioanalyzer.

This receptor was taken from a woman younger than 45 with Graves' ophthalmopathy. Donor details come from another sample of the same person, matched by shared clones. The source material was blood. The chain couples TRBV10-3 to TRBJ1-1; the D gene cannot be resolved reliably. The DNA reads TGTGCCATCAGGGCGATAGGGCGGACTGATGCTTTCTTT. This codes for CAIRAIGRTDAFF.